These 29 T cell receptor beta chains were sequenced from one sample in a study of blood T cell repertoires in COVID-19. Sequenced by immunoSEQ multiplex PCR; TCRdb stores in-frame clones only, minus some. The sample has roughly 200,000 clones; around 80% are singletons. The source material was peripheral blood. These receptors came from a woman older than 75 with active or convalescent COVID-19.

The CDR3 nucleotides read TGTGCCAGCAGTCGCGACAGGGGATACTACGAGCAGTACTTC. Its protein product is CASSRDRGYYEQYF. The chain combines TRBV7-2 with TRBJ2-7; 8 bases are shared with TRBD1. V lost 6 bases to trimming and J lost 3 bases; unmatched junction nucleotides: 7. The germline CDR1 and CDR2 sequences are SGHTA and FQGNSA. The CDR3 runs 14 residues.

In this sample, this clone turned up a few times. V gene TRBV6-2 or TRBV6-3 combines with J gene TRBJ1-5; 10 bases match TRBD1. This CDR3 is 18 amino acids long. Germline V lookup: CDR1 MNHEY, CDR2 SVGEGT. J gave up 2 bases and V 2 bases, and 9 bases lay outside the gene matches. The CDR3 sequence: CASSYGTGAGHRNQPQHF. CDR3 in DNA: TGTGCCAGCAGTTACGGGACAGGGGCTGGTCACCGCAATCAGCCCCAGCATTTT.

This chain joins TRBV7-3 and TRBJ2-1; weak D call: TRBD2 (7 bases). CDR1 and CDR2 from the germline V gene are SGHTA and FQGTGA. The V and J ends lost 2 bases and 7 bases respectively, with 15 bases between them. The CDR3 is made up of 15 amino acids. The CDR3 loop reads CASSLRGAALNEQFF. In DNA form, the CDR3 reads TGTGCCAGCAGCTTACGGGGGGCCGCCCTGAATGAGCAGTTCTTC. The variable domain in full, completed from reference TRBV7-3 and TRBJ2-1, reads GAGVSQTPSNKVTEKGKYVELRCDPISGHTALYWYRQSLGQGPEFLIYFQGTGAADDSGLPNDRFFAVRPEGSVSTLKIQRTERGDSAVYLCASSLRGAALNEQFFGPGTRLTVL.

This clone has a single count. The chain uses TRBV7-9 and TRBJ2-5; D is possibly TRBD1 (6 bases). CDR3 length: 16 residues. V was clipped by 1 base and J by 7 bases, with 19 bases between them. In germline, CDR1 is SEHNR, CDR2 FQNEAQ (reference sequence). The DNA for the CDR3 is TGTGCCAGCAGCTTAGGCTCTGGACAGAAATTAGGGACCCAGTACTTC. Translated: CASSLGSGQKLGTQYF.

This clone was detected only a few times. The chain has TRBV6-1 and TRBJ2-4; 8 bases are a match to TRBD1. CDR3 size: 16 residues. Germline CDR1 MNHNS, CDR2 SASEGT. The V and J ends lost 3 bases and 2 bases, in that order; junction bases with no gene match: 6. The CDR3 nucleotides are TGTGCCAGCAGTGACCGCGGACAGGGAACCAAAAACATTCAGTACTTC. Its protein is CASSDRGQGTKNIQYF.

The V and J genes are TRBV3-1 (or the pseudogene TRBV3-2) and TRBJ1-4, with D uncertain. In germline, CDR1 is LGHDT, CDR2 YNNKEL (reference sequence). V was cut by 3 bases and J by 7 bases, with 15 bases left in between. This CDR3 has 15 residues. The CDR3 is CASSQVAERGEKLFF. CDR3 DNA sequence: TGTGCCAGCAGCCAGGTGGCCGAGCGGGGTGAAAAACTGTTTTTT.

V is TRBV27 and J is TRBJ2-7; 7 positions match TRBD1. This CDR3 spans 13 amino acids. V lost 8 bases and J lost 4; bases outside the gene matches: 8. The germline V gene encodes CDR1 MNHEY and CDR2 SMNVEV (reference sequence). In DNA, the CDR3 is TGTGCCAGCGGATCCCCGGACAGGTACGAGCAGTACTTC. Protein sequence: CASGSPDRYEQYF.

The CDR3 nucleotides read TGTGCCAGCTCACCACCGCAGGGTGAAGCTGAAGCTTTCTTT. Its protein product is CASSPPQGEAEAFF. The gene calls are TRBV18 and TRBJ1-1; a possible D gene is TRBD1 (5 bases). CDR1 and CDR2 from the germline V gene are KGHSH and LQKENI. Trimming took 0 bases from V and 6 from J, leaving 11 bases between them. This CDR3 is built from 14 residues.

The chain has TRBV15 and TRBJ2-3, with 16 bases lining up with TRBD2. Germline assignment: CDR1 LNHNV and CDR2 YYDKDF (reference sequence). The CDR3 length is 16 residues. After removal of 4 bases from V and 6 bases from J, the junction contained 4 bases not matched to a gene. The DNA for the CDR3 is TGTGCCACCAGCAAGGGACTAGCGGGGGGGCGCGATACGCAGTATTTT. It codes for CATSKGLAGGRDTQYF.

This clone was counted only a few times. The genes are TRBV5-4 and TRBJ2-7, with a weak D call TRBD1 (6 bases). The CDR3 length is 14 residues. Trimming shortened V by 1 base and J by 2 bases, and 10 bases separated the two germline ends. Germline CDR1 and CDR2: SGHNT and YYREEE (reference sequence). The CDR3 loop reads CASSLWGPAYEQYF. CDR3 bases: TGTGCCAGCAGCTTGTGGGGGCCAGCCTACGAGCAGTACTTC.

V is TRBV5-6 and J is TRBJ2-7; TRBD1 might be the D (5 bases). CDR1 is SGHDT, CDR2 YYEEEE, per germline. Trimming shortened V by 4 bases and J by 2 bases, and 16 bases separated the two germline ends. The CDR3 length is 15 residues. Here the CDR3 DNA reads TGTGCCAGCAGCACATCACAGGCCACCCCCTACGAGCAGTACTTC. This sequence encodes CASSTSQATPYEQYF.

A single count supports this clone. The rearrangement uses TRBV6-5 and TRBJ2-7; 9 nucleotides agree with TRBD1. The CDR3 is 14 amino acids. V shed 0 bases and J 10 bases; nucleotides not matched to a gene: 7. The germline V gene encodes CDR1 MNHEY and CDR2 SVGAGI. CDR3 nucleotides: TGTGCCAGCAGTTACTCCAGGGACAGGGCGGAACAGTACTTC. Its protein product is CASSYSRDRAEQYF.

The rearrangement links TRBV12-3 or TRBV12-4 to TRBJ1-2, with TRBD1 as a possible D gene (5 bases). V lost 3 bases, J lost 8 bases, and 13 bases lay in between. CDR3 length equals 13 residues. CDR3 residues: CASSFGGVSGYTF. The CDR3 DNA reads TGTGCCAGCAGTTTTGGGGGGGTTAGCGGCTACACCTTC.

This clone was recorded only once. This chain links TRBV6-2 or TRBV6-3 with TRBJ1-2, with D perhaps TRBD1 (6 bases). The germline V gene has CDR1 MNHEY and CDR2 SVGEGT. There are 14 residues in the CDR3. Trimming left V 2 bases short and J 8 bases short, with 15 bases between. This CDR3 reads CASSYEPAGAGYTF. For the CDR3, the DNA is TGTGCCAGCAGTTACGAACCTGCAGGGGCGGGCTACACCTTC.

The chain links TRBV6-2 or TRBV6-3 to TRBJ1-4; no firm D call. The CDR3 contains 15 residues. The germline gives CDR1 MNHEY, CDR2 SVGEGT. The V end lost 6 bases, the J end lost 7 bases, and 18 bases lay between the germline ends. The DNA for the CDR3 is TGTGCCAGCAGCCAGGCGCGGGTCGCGAGTGAAAAACTGTTTTTT. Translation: CASSQARVASEKLFF.

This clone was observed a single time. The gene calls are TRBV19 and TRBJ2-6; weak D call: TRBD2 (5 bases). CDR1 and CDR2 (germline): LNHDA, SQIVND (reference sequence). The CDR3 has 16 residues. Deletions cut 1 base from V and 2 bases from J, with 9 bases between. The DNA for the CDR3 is TGTGCCAGTAGTATAGCCGGACTTACTGGGGCCAACGTCCTGACTTTC. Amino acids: CASSIAGLTGANVLTF.

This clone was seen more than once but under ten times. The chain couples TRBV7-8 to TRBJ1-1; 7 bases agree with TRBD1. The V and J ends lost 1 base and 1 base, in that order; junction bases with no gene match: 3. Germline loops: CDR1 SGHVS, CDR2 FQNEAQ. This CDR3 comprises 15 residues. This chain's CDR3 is CASSLVPGGNTEAFF. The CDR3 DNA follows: TGTGCCAGCAGCTTAGTACCAGGGGGGAACACTGAAGCTTTCTTT. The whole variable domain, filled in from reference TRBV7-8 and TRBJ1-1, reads GAGVSQSPRYKVAKRGQDVALRCDPISGHVSLFWYQQALGQGPEFLTYFQNEAQLDKSGLPSDRFFAERPEGSVSTLKIQRTQQEDSAVYLCASSLVPGGNTEAFFGQGTRLTVV.

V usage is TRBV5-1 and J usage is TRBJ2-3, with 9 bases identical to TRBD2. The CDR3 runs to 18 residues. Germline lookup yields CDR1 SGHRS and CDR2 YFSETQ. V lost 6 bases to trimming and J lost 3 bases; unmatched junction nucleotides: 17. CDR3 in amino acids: CASTRDGGGARVTDTQYF. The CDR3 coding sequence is TGCGCCAGCACCCGGGACGGCGGGGGGGCGAGGGTTACAGATACGCAGTATTTT.

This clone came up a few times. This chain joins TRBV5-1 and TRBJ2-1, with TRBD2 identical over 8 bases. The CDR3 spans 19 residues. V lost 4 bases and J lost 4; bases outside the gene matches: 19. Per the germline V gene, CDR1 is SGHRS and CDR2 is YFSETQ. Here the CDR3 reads CASSRLTLAEDLTYNEQFF. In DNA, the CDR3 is TGCGCCAGCAGCCGTCTCACACTAGCGGAGGATTTGACGTACAATGAGCAGTTCTTC.

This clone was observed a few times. CDR3 DNA sequence: TGTGCCAGCAGCCGCCGGGACAGTAAGACAGATACGCAGTATTTT. Translating it yields CASSRRDSKTDTQYF. The V gene is TRBV7-6, the J gene TRBJ2-3, with 7 bases aligning to TRBD1. This CDR3 region has 15 residues. Trimming at V came to 5 bases and at J to 3 bases, leaving 8 bases not matched to a gene. Per the germline V gene, CDR1 is SGHVS and CDR2 is FNYEAQ.

CDR3 sequence reads: CASSSPGERVLTSNQPQHF. DNA for the CDR3: TGTGCCAGTAGTTCCCCCGGCGAGAGGGTCCTCACTAGCAATCAGCCCCAGCATTTT. The chain combines TRBV19 with TRBJ1-5; D is unresolved. V was shortened by 5 bases and J by 0 bases, with 23 bases between the two germline ends. The CDR3 has 19 amino acids. Germline V gives CDR1 LNHDA, CDR2 SQIVND (reference sequence).

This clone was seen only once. CDR3: CASSVKGGTYNEQFF. DNA of the CDR3: TGTGCCAGCAGCGTAAAGGGGGGGACCTACAATGAGCAGTTCTTC. The rearrangement joins TRBV5-4 to TRBJ2-1, with D maybe TRBD2 (7 bases). This CDR3 is 15 amino acids long. Looked up from germline, CDR1 is SGHNT and CDR2 is YYREEE (reference sequence). V lost 4 bases to trimming and J lost 2 bases, with 13 bases between them.

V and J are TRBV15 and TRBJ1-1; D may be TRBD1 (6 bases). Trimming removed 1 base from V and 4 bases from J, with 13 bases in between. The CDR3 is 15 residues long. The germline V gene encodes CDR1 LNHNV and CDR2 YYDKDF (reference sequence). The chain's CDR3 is CATSRVGGSVTEAFF. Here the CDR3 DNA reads TGTGCCACCAGCAGAGTTGGGGGCTCGGTCACTGAAGCTTTCTTT.

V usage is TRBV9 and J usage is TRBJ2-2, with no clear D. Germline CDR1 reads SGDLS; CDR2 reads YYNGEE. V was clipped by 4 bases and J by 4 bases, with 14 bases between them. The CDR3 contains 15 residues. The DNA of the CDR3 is TGTGCCAGCAGCCTCCGAATAGCTCCCACCGGGGAGCTGTTTTTT. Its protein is CASSLRIAPTGELFF. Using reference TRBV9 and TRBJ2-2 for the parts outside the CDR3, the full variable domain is DSGVTQTPKHLITATGQRVTLRCSPRSGDLSVYWYQQSLDQGLQFLIQYYNGEERAKGNILERFSAQQFPDLHSELNLSSLELGDSALYFCASSLRIAPTGELFFGEGSRLTVL.

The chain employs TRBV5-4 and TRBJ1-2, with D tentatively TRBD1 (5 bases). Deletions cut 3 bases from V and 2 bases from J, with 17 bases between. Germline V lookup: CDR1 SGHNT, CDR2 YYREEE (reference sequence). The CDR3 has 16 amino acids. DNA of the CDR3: TGTGCCAGCAGCTCCCGAATCTCCCAGGGCAACTATGGCTACACCTTC. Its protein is CASSSRISQGNYGYTF. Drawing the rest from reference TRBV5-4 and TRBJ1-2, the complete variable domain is ETGVTQSPTHLIKTRGQQVTLRCSSQSGHNTVSWYQQALGQGPQFIFQYYREEENGRGNFPPRFSGLQFPNYSSELNVNALELDDSALYLCASSSRISQGNYGYTFGSGTRLTVV.

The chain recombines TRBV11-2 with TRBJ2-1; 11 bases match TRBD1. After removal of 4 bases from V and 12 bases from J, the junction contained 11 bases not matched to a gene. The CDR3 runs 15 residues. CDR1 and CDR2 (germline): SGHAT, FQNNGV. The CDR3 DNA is TGTGCCAGCAGCTCAGGACAGGGGGCGGCCATATTGCAGTTCTTC. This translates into CASSSGQGAAILQFF.

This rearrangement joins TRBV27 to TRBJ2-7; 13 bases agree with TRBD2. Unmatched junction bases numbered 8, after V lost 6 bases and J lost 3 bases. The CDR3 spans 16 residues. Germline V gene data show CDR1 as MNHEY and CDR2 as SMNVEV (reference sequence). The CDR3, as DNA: TGTGCCAGCAGAAAGACTAGCGGGGGGACCATCTACGAGCAGTACTTC. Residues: CASRKTSGGTIYEQYF.

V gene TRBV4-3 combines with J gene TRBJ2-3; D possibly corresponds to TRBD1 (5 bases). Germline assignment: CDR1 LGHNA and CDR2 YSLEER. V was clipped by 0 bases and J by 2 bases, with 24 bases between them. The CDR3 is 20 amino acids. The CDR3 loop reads CASSQDTGGATAADTDTQYF. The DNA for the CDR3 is TGCGCCAGCAGCCAAGACACGGGTGGGGCAACCGCCGCTGACACAGATACGCAGTATTTT.

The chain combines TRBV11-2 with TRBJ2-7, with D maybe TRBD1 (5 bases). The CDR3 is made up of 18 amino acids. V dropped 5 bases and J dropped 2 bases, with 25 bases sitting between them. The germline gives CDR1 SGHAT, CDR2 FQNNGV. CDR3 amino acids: CASSLRPTGYEATYEQYF. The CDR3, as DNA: TGTGCCAGCAGCCTGAGGCCTACAGGTTACGAAGCAACCTACGAGCAGTACTTC.